This T cell receptor (beta chain) appears in the sequencing data of a study of OX40 agonist ivuxolimab in advanced cancers. Study context: Anti-PD-1, anti-PD-L1 or anti-CTLA-4 therapy given earlier was allowed, and 40% had some.

Measured with immunoSEQ multiplex PCR; TCRdb has only the in-frame clones, and not every one. The sample lists under 100,000 clones, 90% occurring once. The sample holds one count of this clone. Trimming removed 3 bases at V and 0 bases at J, with 9 bases between. The CDR3 is 14 amino acids. Germline CDR1 and CDR2: LNHDA and SQIVND (reference sequence). This sequence was found in an adult with an advanced solid tumor such as melanoma, head and neck, liver or kidney cancer. This material consisted of CD4+ or CD8+ T cells sorted from blood, taken in a trial of the OX40 agonist ivuxolimab. The chain recombines TRBV19 with TRBJ2-7; D remains unclear. In nucleotides, the CDR3 is TGTGCCAGTAGTATTGTGGTTAGCTCCTACGAGCAGTACTTC. This translates into CASSIVVSSYEQYF.